These T cell receptor beta chains were read from a single sample in a study of shared clonotypes between healthy human individuals. Libraries were prepared by immunoSEQ multiplex PCR; TCRdb keeps only in-frame clonotypes and omits some of them. Among around 2,000,000 clones listed, about 95% were seen once. Source material: naive CD8+ T cells sorted from blood. The receptor set was obtained from a man aged 18 to 30 in good health. Both conserved end residues are part of each CDR3. The D gene is left open where the match is weak. Clone size appears in some rows only: once, few, many, or a class for an expanded clone.

J,V,size,D,CDR3,DNA
TRBJ1-5,TRBV9,NA,NA,CASSVADESNQPQHF,TGTGCCAGCAGCGTAGCGGACGAGAGCAATCAGCCCCAGCATTTT
TRBJ1-4,TRBV29-1,few,NA,CSVMMAATNEKLFF,TGCAGCGTTATGATGGCGGCAACTAATGAAAAACTGTTTTTT
TRBJ2-7,TRBV6-1,once,NA,CASSPGVSYEQYF,TGTGCCAGCAGCCCCGGGGTATCCTACGAGCAGTACTTC
TRBJ2-5,TRBV27,once,NA,CASSFQETQYF,TGTGCCAGCAGCTTCCAAGAGACCCAGTACTTC
TRBJ1-3,TRBV7-9,few,NA,CASSSGISGNTIYF,TGTGCCAGCAGCTCAGGGATCTCTGGAAACACCATATATTTT
TRBJ2-5,TRBV5-1,NA,NA,CASSGMGQETQYF,TGCGCCAGCAGCGGAATGGGTCAAGAGACCCAGTACTTC
TRBJ2-7,TRBV25-1,NA,NA,CASSEKDRGGRGNEQYF,TGTGCCAGCAGTGAAAAAGATAGGGGAGGTCGGGGGAACGAGCAGTACTTC
TRBJ1-6,TRBV5-4,NA,NA,CASSLGFVPGTYNSPLHF,TGTGCCAGCAGCTTGGGATTTGTCCCAGGGACCTATAATTCACCCCTCCACTTT
TRBJ2-7,TRBV27,NA,NA,CASSGLPPYEQYF,TGTGCCAGCAGCGGTCTGCCCCCCTACGAGCAGTACTTC
TRBJ2-1,TRBV14,NA,TRBD1,CASSQRTGGFDEQFF,TGTGCCAGCAGCCAAAGGACAGGGGGGTTCGATGAGCAGTTCTTC
TRBJ1-1,TRBV4-3,NA,NA,CASSQDWMNTEAFF,TGCGCCAGCAGCCAAGATTGGATGAACACTGAAGCTTTCTTT
TRBJ1-2,TRBV7-9,NA,NA,CASSLTGGEPPYGYTF,TGTGCCAGCAGCTTAACGGGGGGCGAACCCCCCTATGGCTACACCTTC
TRBJ1-2,TRBV6-5,NA,TRBD1,CASSDRGLYGYTF,TGTGCCAGCTCGGACAGGGGGCTTTATGGCTACACCTTC
TRBJ1-1,TRBV27,NA,NA,CASSLMGPGDTEAFF,TGTGCCAGCAGTCTAATGGGGCCCGGCGACACTGAAGCTTTCTTT
TRBJ1-5,TRBV28,NA,TRBD1,CASRQGQLHSYSNQPQHF,TGTGCCAGCAGGCAGGGACAGCTACATTCCTATAGCAATCAGCCCCAGCATTTT
TRBJ2-7,TRBV6-6,NA,NA,CASSGGTALYEQYF,TGTGCCAGCAGTGGCGGGACAGCCCTCTACGAGCAGTACTTC
TRBJ2-1,TRBV27,once,NA,CASSLEAYNEQFF,TGTGCCAGCAGTTTAGAAGCGTACAATGAGCAGTTCTTC
TRBJ2-3,TRBV6-6,NA,NA,CASRRSSDDTQYF,TGTGCCAGCAGAAGGTCCTCGGATGATACGCAGTATTTT
TRBJ2-5,TRBV13,NA,NA,CASTLENGHQETQYF,TGTGCCAGCACCCTCGAGAACGGGCATCAAGAGACCCAGTACTTC
TRBJ2-3,TRBV6-5,NA,NA,CASSYGLELSTDTQYF,TGTGCCAGCAGTTACGGCCTTGAATTGAGCACAGATACGCAGTATTTT
TRBJ1-4,TRBV4-1,NA,NA,CASSQDLEKLFF,TGCGCCAGCAGCCAAGATCTTGAAAAACTGTTTTTT
TRBJ1-5,TRBV19,NA,NA,CASSIPGTENQPQHF,TGTGCCAGTAGTATACCTGGGACCGAGAATCAGCCCCAGCATTTT
TRBJ2-7,TRBV6-5,NA,NA,CASSYGQEQYF,TGTGCCAGCAGTTACGGTCAGGAGCAGTACTTC
TRBJ2-1,TRBV6-5,NA,TRBD2,CASSYTSGEFYNEQFF,TGTGCCAGCAGTTACACTAGCGGGGAATTCTACAATGAGCAGTTCTTC
TRBJ2-7,TRBV5-4,NA,TRBD2,CASSLLAGGSSYEQYF,TGTGCCAGCAGCTTACTAGCGGGGGGCTCCTCCTACGAGCAGTACTTC
TRBJ2-3,TRBV7-9,NA,NA,CASSPSPGQIPPSTDTQYF,TGTGCCAGCAGCCCGTCTCCGGGACAAATACCGCCTAGCACAGATACGCAGTATTTT
TRBJ1-1,TRBV7-8,NA,NA,CASSPKTGTTEAFF,TGTGCCAGCAGTCCCAAGACAGGTACCACTGAAGCTTTCTTT
TRBJ1-3,TRBV6-1,NA,NA,CASRTSGFSGNTIYF,TGTGCCAGCAGGACATCGGGGTTTTCTGGAAACACCATATATTTT
TRBJ2-7,TRBV4-1,NA,TRBD1,CASSSYTGDEQYF,TGCGCCAGCAGCTCTTACACAGGGGACGAGCAGTACTTC
TRBJ2-7,TRBV7-9,NA,NA,CASSLAPGDPYEQYF,TGTGCCAGCAGCTTAGCACCAGGGGATCCTTACGAGCAGTACTTC
TRBJ2-1,TRBV7-7,NA,NA,CASSLGDSSYNEQFF,TGTGCTAGCAGCTTGGGCGATAGCTCCTACAATGAGCAGTTCTTC
TRBJ1-2,TRBV27,NA,NA,CARLGLGRGNYGYTF,TGTGCCAGACTCGGGCTGGGCAGGGGTAACTATGGCTACACCTTC
TRBJ1-2,TRBV4-1,NA,NA,CASSQRPGTGYTF,TGCGCCAGCAGCCAACGACCGGGGACCGGCTACACCTTC
TRBJ2-7,TRBV11-2,NA,NA,CASSLVGAEYEQYF,TGTGCCAGCAGCTTAGTTGGGGCCGAGTACGAGCAGTACTTC
TRBJ1-4,TRBV25-1,NA,NA,CASSFDRGGFNEKLFF,TGTGCCAGCAGTTTTGACAGAGGAGGATTTAATGAAAAACTGTTTTTT
TRBJ2-7,TRBV4-1,NA,TRBD1,CASSQDQGAGEQYF,TGCGCCAGCAGCCAGGACCAGGGGGCCGGCGAGCAGTACTTC
TRBJ2-7,TRBV4-1,NA,TRBD1,CASSLRQGSSYEQYF,TGCGCCAGCAGCCTAAGACAGGGGTCCTCCTACGAGCAGTACTTC
TRBJ2-1,TRBV19,NA,TRBD1,CASSIVGQMTYNEQFF,TGTGCCAGTAGTATAGTGGGACAGATGACCTACAATGAGCAGTTCTTC
TRBJ2-5,TRBV7-2,NA,NA,CASSLLRGQETQYF,TGTGCCAGCAGCTTATTGCGGGGACAAGAGACCCAGTACTTC
TRBJ2-5,TRBV4-1,NA,NA,CASSDAGTQYF,TGCGCCAGCAGTGACGCGGGGACCCAGTACTTC
TRBJ2-5,TRBV27,NA,NA,CASSWGKRETQYF,TGTGCCAGCAGTTGGGGGAAGCGAGAGACCCAGTACTTC
TRBJ2-7,TRBV28,NA,TRBD1,CASSLIRQGATGEQYF,TGTGCCAGCAGTTTGATTCGGCAGGGGGCTACAGGCGAGCAGTACTTC
TRBJ1-2,TRBV29-1,NA,NA,CSVEEEGLGYTF,TGCAGCGTTGAGGAGGAGGGGTTAGGCTACACCTTC
TRBJ2-1,TRBV29-1,NA,TRBD1,CSVAGTEIYNEQFF,TGCAGCGTGGCCGGGACAGAGATCTACAATGAGCAGTTCTTC
TRBJ2-7,TRBV7-9,NA,NA,CASSQSHAGYSYEQYF,TGTGCCAGCAGCCAGAGTCATGCGGGTTACTCCTACGAGCAGTACTTC
TRBJ2-1,TRBV5-1,NA,TRBD2,CASSETSGSSYNEQFF,TGCGCCAGCAGCGAGACTAGCGGGAGCTCCTACAATGAGCAGTTCTTC
TRBJ1-5,TRBV28,once,NA,CASSFGIDSNQPQHF,TGTGCCAGCAGTTTCGGCATAGATAGCAATCAGCCCCAGCATTTT
TRBJ2-7,TRBV6-6,few,NA,CASSYYSGGYEQYF,TGTGCCAGCAGTTACTACTCCGGGGGCTACGAGCAGTACTTC
TRBJ2-7,TRBV5-8,NA,TRBD2,CASSRRPWREGFHEQYF,TGTGCCAGCAGCCGCCGCCCCTGGCGGGAGGGTTTCCACGAGCAGTACTTC
TRBJ2-4,TRBV29-1,NA,NA,CSVELIAKNIQYF,TGCAGCGTTGAACTGATAGCCAAAAACATTCAGTACTTC
TRBJ1-6,TRBV7-9,NA,NA,CASSLAAEYNSPLHF,TGTGCCAGCAGCTTAGCGGCAGAGTATAATTCACCCCTCCACTTT
TRBJ2-2,TRBV10-1,once,NA,CASSEALGTLNTGELFF,TGCGCCAGCAGTGAGGCGTTAGGGACACTGAACACCGGGGAGCTGTTTTTT
TRBJ1-3,TRBV7-9,once,NA,CASSLPGQRGPGNTIYF,TGTGCCAGCAGCTTGCCTGGACAGAGAGGTCCCGGAAACACCATATATTTT
TRBJ1-1,TRBV28,NA,TRBD1,CASSLLPGQGAEAFF,TGTGCCAGCAGTTTGTTACCCGGACAGGGGGCTGAAGCTTTCTTT
TRBJ2-5,TRBV15,NA,NA,CATSTRAGEVGSETQYF,TGTGCCACCAGCACCAGGGCGGGTGAGGTGGGGTCTGAGACCCAGTACTTC
TRBJ2-7,TRBV29-1,NA,TRBD1,CSVRQGTGYEQYF,TGCAGCGTAAGACAGGGGACTGGTTACGAGCAGTACTTC
TRBJ1-6,TRBV19,NA,TRBD1,CASSRDRGLYNSPLHF,TGTGCCAGTAGCCGGGACAGGGGCCTTTATAATTCACCCCTCCACTTT